The present T cell receptor beta chain was sequenced within a study of beta chain features in type 1 diabetes. Looking at the study overall: Summed over all samples, the examined sorted cells came to 85 million to 130 million.

Study conclusions and caveats: An over-representation of cells with high TCR expression could result from cDNA sequencing.

All of the isolated RNA was reverse transcribed, so expressed TCRB transcripts were sequenced. Deep immunoSEQ sequencing covered naive, central memory and regulatory T cell samples. The data were produced by immunoSEQ multiplex PCR, yet TCRdb's version contains in-frame clones alone and is incomplete. This table has around 500,000 clones, over 10% appearing once. This CDR3 region has 16 residues. CDR1 and CDR2 from the germline V gene are LGHNT and FRNRAP. V trimming: 0 bases; J trimming: 7 bases; junction bases outside the gene matches: 6. This clone was counted a few times. Its antigen is not known. A single heparinised blood sample, averaging around 0.11 L, was obtained per donor.

Sequences were obtained from naive CD4+ T cells from blood. The sequence derives from a young woman in good health. The chain carries TRBV12-5 and TRBJ2-3, with 11 bases matching TRBD2. The CDR3 sequence: CASGLVISGRANTQYF. Here the CDR3 DNA reads TGTGCTAGTGGTTTGGTAATTAGCGGGAGGGCGAATACGCAGTATTTT.